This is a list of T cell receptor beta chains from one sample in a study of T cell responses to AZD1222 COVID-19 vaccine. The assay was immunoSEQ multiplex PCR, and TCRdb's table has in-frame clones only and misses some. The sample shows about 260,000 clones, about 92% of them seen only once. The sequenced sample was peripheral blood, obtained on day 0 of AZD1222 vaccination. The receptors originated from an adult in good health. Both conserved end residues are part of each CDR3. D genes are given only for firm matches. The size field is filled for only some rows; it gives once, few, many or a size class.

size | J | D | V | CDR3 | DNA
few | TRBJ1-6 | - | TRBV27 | CASSLGQAISYNSPLHF | TGTGCCAGCAGTTTAGGGCAGGCGATCTCCTATAATTCACCCCTCCACTTT
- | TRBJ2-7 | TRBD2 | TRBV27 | CASSPPGLAAIYEQYF | TGTGCCAGCAGTCCACCGGGACTAGCGGCCATCTACGAGCAGTACTTC
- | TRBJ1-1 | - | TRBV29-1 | CSVSGTSNTEAFF | TGCAGCGTCTCGGGGACATCGAACACTGAAGCTTTCTTT
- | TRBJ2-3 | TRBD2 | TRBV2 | CASSAAGSTDTQYF | TGTGCCAGCAGTGCAGCGGGGTCCACAGATACGCAGTATTTT
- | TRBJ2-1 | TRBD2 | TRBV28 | CASGSSGTSSYNEQFF | TGTGCCAGTGGAAGTTCCGGGACTAGCAGTTACAATGAGCAGTTCTTC
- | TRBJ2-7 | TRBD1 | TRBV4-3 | CASSPKVGTGYEQYF | TGCGCCAGCAGCCCAAAAGTAGGGACAGGCTACGAGCAGTACTTC
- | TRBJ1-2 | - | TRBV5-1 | CASLQDPGNYGYTF | TGCGCCAGTCTACAGGACCCTGGGAACTATGGCTACACCTTC
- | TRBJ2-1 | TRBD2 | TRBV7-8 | CASSLALGGTNEQFF | TGTGCCAGCAGCTTAGCGTTGGGAGGGACCAATGAGCAGTTCTTC
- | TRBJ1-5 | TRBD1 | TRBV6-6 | CASSYSRTGINQPQHF | TGTGCCAGCAGTTACTCTCGGACAGGGATCAATCAGCCCCAGCATTTT
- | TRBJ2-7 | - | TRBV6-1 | CASSEGVRFYEQYF | TGTGCCAGCAGCGAAGGGGTGAGGTTCTACGAGCAGTACTTC